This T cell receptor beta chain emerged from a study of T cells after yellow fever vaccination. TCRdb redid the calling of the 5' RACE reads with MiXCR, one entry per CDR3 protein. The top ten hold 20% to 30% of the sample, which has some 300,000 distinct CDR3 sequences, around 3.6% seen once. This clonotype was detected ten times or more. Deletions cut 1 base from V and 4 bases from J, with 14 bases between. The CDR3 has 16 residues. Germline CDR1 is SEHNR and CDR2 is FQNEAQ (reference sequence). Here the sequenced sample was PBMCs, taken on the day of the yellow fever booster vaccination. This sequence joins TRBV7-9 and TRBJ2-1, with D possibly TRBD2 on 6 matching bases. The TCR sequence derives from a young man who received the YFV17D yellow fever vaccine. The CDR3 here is CASSLGSAGTYNEQFF. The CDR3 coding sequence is TGTGCCAGCAGCTTAGGGTCTGCGGGGACTTACAATGAGCAGTTCTTC.